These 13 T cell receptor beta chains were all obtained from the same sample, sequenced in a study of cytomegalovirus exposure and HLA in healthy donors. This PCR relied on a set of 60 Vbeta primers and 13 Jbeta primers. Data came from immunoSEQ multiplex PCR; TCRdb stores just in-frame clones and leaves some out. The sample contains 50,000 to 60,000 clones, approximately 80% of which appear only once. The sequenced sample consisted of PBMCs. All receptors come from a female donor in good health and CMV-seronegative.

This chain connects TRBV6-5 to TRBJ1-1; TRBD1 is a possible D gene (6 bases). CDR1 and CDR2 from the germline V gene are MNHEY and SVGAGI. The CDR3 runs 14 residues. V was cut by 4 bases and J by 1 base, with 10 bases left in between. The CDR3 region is CASSSDRTNTEAFF. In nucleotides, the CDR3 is TGTGCCAGCAGTTCGGACAGAACGAACACTGAAGCTTTCTTT.

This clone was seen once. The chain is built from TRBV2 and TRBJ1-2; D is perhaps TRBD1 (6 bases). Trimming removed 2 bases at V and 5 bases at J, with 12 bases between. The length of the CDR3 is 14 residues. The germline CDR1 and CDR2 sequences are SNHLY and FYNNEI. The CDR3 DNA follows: TGTGCCAGCAGTGAACAGGGGTCCCGATATGGCTACACCTTC. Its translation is CASSEQGSRYGYTF.

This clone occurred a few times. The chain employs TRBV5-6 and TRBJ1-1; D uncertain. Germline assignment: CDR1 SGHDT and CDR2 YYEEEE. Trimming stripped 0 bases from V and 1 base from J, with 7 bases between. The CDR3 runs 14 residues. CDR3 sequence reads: CASSLVPGNTEAFF. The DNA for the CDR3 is TGTGCCAGCAGCTTGGTCCCCGGGAACACTGAAGCTTTCTTT.

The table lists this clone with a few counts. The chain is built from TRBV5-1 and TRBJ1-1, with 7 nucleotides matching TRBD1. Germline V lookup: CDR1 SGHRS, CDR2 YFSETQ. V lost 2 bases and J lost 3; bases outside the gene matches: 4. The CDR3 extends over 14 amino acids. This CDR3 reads CASSFGTADTEAFF. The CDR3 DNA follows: TGCGCCAGCAGCTTCGGGACAGCTGACACTGAAGCTTTCTTT.

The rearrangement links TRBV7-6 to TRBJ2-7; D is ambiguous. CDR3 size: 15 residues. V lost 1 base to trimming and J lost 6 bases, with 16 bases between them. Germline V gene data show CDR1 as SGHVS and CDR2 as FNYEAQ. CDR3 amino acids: CASSLGLPPVSEQYF. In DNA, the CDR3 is TGTGCCAGCAGCTTAGGCCTTCCCCCAGTAAGCGAGCAGTACTTC.

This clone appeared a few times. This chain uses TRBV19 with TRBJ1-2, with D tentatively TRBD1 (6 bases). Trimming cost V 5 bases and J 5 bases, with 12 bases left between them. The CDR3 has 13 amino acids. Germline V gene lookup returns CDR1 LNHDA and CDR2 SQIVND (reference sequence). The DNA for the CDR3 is TGTGCCAGTAGTTCCCTGGACAGTTATGGCTACACCTTC. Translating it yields CASSSLDSYGYTF.

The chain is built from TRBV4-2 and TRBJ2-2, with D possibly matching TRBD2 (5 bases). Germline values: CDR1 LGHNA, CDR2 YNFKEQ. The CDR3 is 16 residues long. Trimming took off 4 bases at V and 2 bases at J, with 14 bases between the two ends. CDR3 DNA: TGTGCCAGCAGCCCACCCCCGGGGTTCAACACCGGGGAGCTGTTTTTT. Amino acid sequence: CASSPPPGFNTGELFF.

The CDR3 nucleotides are TGTGCCAGCAGCCCGGGACACGTGAACACTGAAGCTTTCTTT. Protein product: CASSPGHVNTEAFF. The V gene is TRBV7-9, the J gene TRBJ1-1; perhaps TRBD1 as D (6 bases). The CDR3 is 14 amino acids. V shed 5 bases and J shed 0 bases, with 10 bases lying between them. Per germline, CDR1 SEHNR and CDR2 FQNEAQ (reference sequence).

This CDR3 is CASSEGDREAGELFF. CDR3 nucleotides: TGTGCCAGCAGTGAGGGGGACAGGGAGGCCGGGGAGCTGTTTTTT. V is TRBV6-1 and J is TRBJ2-2; 9 bases are shared with TRBD1. The V and J ends lost 3 bases and 6 bases, in that order; junction bases with no gene match: 5. CDR1 is MNHNS, CDR2 SASEGT, per germline. The CDR3 length is 15 residues.

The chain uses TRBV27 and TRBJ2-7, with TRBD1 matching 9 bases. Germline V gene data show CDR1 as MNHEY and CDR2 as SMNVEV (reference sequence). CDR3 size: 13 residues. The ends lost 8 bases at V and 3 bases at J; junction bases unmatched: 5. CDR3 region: CASGSGQGYEQYF. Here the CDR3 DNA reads TGTGCCAGCGGTTCGGGACAGGGCTACGAGCAGTACTTC.

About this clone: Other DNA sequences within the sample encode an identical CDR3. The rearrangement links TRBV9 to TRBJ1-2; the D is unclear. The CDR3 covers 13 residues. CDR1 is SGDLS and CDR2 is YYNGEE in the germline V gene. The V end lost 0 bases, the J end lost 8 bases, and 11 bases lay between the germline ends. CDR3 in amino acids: CASSVASSYGYTF. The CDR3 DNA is TGTGCCAGCAGCGTAGCTAGTAGCTACGGCTACACCTTC.

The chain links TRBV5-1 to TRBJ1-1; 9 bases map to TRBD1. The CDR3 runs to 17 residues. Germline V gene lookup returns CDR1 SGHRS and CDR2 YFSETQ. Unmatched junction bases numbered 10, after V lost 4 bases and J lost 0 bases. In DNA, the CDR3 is TGCGCCAGCAGCGTTCTACCGGGACAGGGTCTGAACACTGAAGCTTTCTTT. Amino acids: CASSVLPGQGLNTEAFF.

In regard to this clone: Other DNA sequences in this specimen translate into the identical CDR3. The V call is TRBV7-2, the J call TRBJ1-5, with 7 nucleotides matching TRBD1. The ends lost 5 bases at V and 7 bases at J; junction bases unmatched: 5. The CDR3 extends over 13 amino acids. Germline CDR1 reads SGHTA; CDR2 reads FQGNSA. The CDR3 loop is CASSVRGNQPQHF. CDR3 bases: TGTGCCAGCAGCGTCAGGGGGAACCAGCCCCAGCATTTT. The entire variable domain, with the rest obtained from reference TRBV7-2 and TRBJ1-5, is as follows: GAGVSQSPSNKVTEKGKDVELRCDPISGHTALYWYRQSLGQGLEFLIYFQGNSAPDKSGLPSDRFSAERTGGSVSTLTIQRTQQEDSAVYLCASSVRGNQPQHFGDGTRLSIL.